This TCR beta chain stems from a study of blood T cell repertoires in COVID-19. In the study overall: Researchers got acute and convalescent COVID-19 samples from the United States, Italy and Spain. PBMCs, B-cell-depleted T cells, or T cells were the source of the cDNA or gDNA that made up the material.

Patients from Seattle were sampled longitudinally, starting during active infection. CDR3 size: 16 residues. Germline loops: CDR1 LGHNA, CDR2 YSLEER. The V segment lost 0 bases and the J segment 2 bases; nucleotides outside the gene matches: 4. Authors' analysis steps: Counts of nucleated cells, estimated from reference gene primer amplification, were obtained. The data were produced by immunoSEQ multiplex PCR, yet TCRdb's version contains in-frame clones alone and is incomplete. D and trimming come from the DNA, and the V and J calls and clone size come from that table. The profile covers more than 300,000 clones, with about 90% appearing a single time and about 10% taken by the ten largest.

The receptor was isolated from a woman aged 25 to 39 with COVID-19, enrolled during active disease. Sequencing input: peripheral blood. The rearrangement joins TRBV4-3 to TRBJ2-7, with 10 bases that match TRBD1. As DNA, the CDR3 is TGCGCCAGCAGCCAAGATCTCGGACAGGGGGCCTACGAGCAGTACTTC. This encodes CASSQDLGQGAYEQYF.